This TCR beta chain was captured in a study of Tregs in tolerant kidney transplant recipients. Mixed chimerism was transient after nonmyeloablative marrow transplants from related graft donors. Germline CDR1 reads MNHEY; CDR2 reads SMNVEV (reference sequence). The CDR3 sequence is 17 residues long. Trimming stripped 2 bases from V and 1 base from J, with 17 bases between. Assay used: immunoSEQ multiplex PCR; TCRdb lists only in-frame clones, some missing. The sample carries some 50,000 clones, roughly nine tenths recorded once. The sequence derives from a human patient who received a combined kidney and bone marrow transplant. Some T cells may originate from the graft donor. The material was CD8+ T cells from blood (PBMCs), obtained 12 months after the transplant. This sequence joins TRBV27 and TRBJ1-1; possibly TRBD1 for D (5 bases). The CDR3 DNA reads TGTGCCAGCAGTTTAGGGCGGGGGTTCCCCCGGAACACTGAAGCTTTCTTT. Its translation: CASSLGRGFPRNTEAFF.